This TCR beta chain was profiled in a study of tumor-infiltrating lymphocytes in primary liver carcinoma. Study observations and caveats: Tumor samples exhibited a significantly greater top-250-clone fraction than blood samples (p = 0.039). Presence in all five tumor regions was observed for only about 8-25% of top clones.

Total RNA and DNA came together from around 20-30 mg of bulk tissue without cell sorting. Of note for this clonotype: Antigen unknown. As the CDR3 is not closed by the conserved phenylalanine or tryptophan, this likely results from a read error.

Making TCR beta cDNA involved approximately 0.5 ug total RNA and a constant-region primer. For TCR beta, libraries were produced by three nested multiplex PCR rounds using slightly modified ARM-PCR. Each of the first two PCR rounds ran nine to ten cycles with TRBV1-TRBV30 forward and C-beta reverse primers. TCRdb called the multiplex PCR reads again in MiXCR, with one record for every CDR3 protein. This sample has about 26,000 distinct CDR3 sequences; around 84% occur once, and the top ten carry about half. This CDR3 is built from 15 residues. Germline CDR1 is SGHNT and CDR2 is YYREEE (reference sequence).

The chain carries TRBV5-4 and TRBJ1-6; maybe TRBD1 (6 bases). Source material: liver tumor tissue from sampling region 3. As to subset: tumor region T3, left-lateral pole. This clonotype originated in a man aged 35-49 years with primary liver carcinoma and hepatitis B virus infection. This chain's CDR3 is CTSSLSQGNSSPLHL. CDR3 DNA: TGTACCAGCAGCCTATCGCAGGGGAATAGTTCACCCCTCCACTTA.